The following is a T cell receptor (beta chain) sequence with its context. No antigen is known for it. The sample belongs to a study of cytomegalovirus exposure and HLA in healthy donors. This CDR3 contains 13 residues. Germline CDR1 is SGHTA and CDR2 is FQGTGA. The V and J ends lost 6 bases and 4 bases respectively, with 10 bases between them. Researchers ran the PCR with 60 Vbeta and 13 Jbeta primers. Only in-frame clones appear in the TCRdb table, and some are missing; sequencing was by immunoSEQ multiplex PCR. The table has roughly 180,000 clones, over 80% seen once; the top ten hold approximately 1.3%. Findings and limits, study-wide: Presence/absence analysis assumed near-uniform sequencing depth across donors. What a later analysis reportedly showed was that an Asian-associated ancestry cluster had fewer N-insertions than the 666-donor mean. The study recorded 150 to 200 TCR beta chains that were cytomegalovirus-associated.

This clonotype originated in a girl under 18 in good health and CMV-seropositive. Sequenced: PBMCs. This chain links TRBV7-3 with TRBJ2-1; possible D gene TRBD2, 5 bases. The CDR3 DNA follows: TGTGCCAGCAGTAGCCCGGGGTACAATGAGCAGTTCTTC. Translating it yields CASSSPGYNEQFF.